This T cell receptor beta chain was recorded in a study of T-cell reconstitution after alpha-beta-depleted transplantation in children. Broader study findings: Recipient T cells and thymic progenitors that survived were the source of the high TCRbeta diversity seen at day 60 in some patients. T-cell counts and diversity were attributed mostly to newly produced T cells one year after transplant. Reportedly, only several hundred clones from non-depleted graft cells drove alpha-beta T-cell counts at about two months.

Unique molecular identifiers were used in preparing the TCRbeta library. TCRdb ran MiXCR on the PCR reads and lists one entry per CDR3 protein. The repertoire consists of over 200,000 distinct CDR3 sequences, with about 11% occurring once and the leading ten covering approximately 30%. Trimming removed 3 bases at V and 5 bases at J, with 7 bases between. The CDR3 is made up of 13 amino acids. The table lists this clonotype with many counts. Its antigen is not identified. The rearrangement uses TRBV12-3 or TRBV12-4 and TRBJ2-2; no reliable D call. Sequencing used PBMCs, obtained before TCRalphabeta/CD19-depleted stem cell transplant. The TCR originated in a child in the first two years of life with acute myeloid leukemia, due to receive a stem cell transplant. The chain's CDR3 is CASSLMETGELFF. For the CDR3, the DNA is TGTGCCAGCAGTTTGATGGAAACCGGGGAGCTGTTTTTT.